This T cell receptor beta chain was observed in a study of CD4 T cells in relation to SARS-CoV-2 and coronaviruses. Naive or memory CD4+ cells were cultured 1:1 with T cell-depleted PBMCs plus CEF. Findings of the study overall: Monoreactive clones expanded significantly more to SARS-CoV-2 than crossreactive clones did.

Remarks on this clone: Its specificity is not known.

The assay was immunoSEQ multiplex PCR, and TCRdb's table has in-frame clones only and misses some. The table includes tens of thousands of clones, nearly 85% detected once. The V and J ends lost 0 bases and 7 bases respectively, with 4 bases between them. The CDR3 has 11 amino acids. Germline V lookup: CDR1 SEHNR, CDR2 FQNEAQ (reference sequence). This chain connects TRBV7-9 to TRBJ2-7; D is unclear. This receptor was identified in an adult with COVID-19. The sequencing input was naive CD4+ T cells from PBMCs, cultured in vitro. Noted subset: naive CD4+ T cells isolated by negative enrichment. This CDR3 is CASSLALEQYF. The CDR3 DNA is TGTGCCAGCAGCTTAGCATTAGAGCAGTACTTC.